This T cell receptor (beta chain) was retrieved from a study of shared clonotypes between healthy human individuals. Study-level information: Researchers assigned three CD4 naive, three CD4 memory, two CD8 naive and one CD8 memory plate to each donor. Findings of the study overall: Estimated richness was generally greater in naive than memory subsets. Though the depth was large, rarefaction showed that sorted-subset sequencing was incomplete.

CDR1 and CDR2 (germline): SGDLS, YYNGEE. CDR3 size: 16 residues. V was pared by 4 bases and J by 1 base, with 16 bases between. Some clones are missing from TCRdb's copy, which holds only in-frame ones; the method was immunoSEQ multiplex PCR. Of 1.4 million or so clones listed, just under 99% are singletons. Caucasian adults residing in Nashville, Tennessee made up all the donors. Turning to this clone: Its antigen remains unidentified.

Sequences were obtained from naive CD4+ T cells sorted from blood. The subset here: CD45RA+ positively selected. This TCR came from a man in his thirties or forties in good health. The genes are TRBV9 and TRBJ2-3; the D is unclear. This CDR3 is CASSTPKRTRTDTQYF. The CDR3 DNA reads as TGTGCCAGCAGCACACCGAAGCGAACCCGCACAGATACGCAGTATTTT.